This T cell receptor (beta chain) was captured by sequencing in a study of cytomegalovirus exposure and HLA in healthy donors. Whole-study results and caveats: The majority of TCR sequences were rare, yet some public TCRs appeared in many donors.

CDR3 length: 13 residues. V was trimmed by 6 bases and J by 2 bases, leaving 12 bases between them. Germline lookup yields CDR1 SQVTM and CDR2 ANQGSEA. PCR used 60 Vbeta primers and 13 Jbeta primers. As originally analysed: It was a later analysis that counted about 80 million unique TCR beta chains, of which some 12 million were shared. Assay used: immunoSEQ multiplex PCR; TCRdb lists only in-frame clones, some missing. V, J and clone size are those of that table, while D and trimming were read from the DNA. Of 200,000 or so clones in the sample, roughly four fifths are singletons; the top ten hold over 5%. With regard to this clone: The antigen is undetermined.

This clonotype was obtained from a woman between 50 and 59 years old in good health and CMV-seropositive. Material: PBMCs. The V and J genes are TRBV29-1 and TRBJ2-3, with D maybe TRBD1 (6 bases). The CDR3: CSVRDTNTDTQYF. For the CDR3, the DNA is TGCAGCGTCCGGGACACGAACACAGATACGCAGTATTTT.